Each of the 25 T cell receptor beta chains below was sequenced from the same sample in a study of shared clonotypes between healthy human individuals. Generated by immunoSEQ multiplex PCR, the TCRdb table keeps only in-frame clones and is missing some. The sample lists fewer than 2.5 million clones; 93% were seen once. The sequencing input was naive CD4+ T cells from PBMCs. Noted subset: CD45RA+ positively selected. These receptors were obtained from a man younger than 35 in good health. Some clones in this sample may be carry-over from other donors' samples.

In its sample, this clone was seen a few times. The chain links TRBV9 to TRBJ1-1, with TRBD1 as a possible D gene (5 bases). This CDR3 has 13 amino acids. Germline V gene data show CDR1 as SGDLS and CDR2 as YYNGEE. The V end lost 2 bases, the J end lost 5 bases, and 10 bases lay between the germline ends. The CDR3 is CASSVGGETEAFF. The CDR3 bases are TGTGCCAGCAGCGTCGGAGGGGAAACTGAAGCTTTCTTT.

The CDR3 reads CASSYRSGHTDTQYF. DNA of the CDR3: TGTGCCAGCAGTTACCGTAGCGGCCACACAGATACGCAGTATTTT. The chain employs TRBV6-6 and TRBJ2-3, with D possibly TRBD2 on 6 matching bases. The CDR3 loop spans 15 amino acids. Trimming shortened V by 2 bases and J by 2 bases, and 11 bases separated the two germline ends. In germline, CDR1 is MNHNY, CDR2 SVGAGI (reference sequence).

V is TRBV7-9 and J is TRBJ1-1, with D possibly TRBD1 on 5 matching bases. The CDR3 is made up of 15 amino acids. CDR1 is SEHNR and CDR2 is FQNEAQ in the germline V gene (reference sequence). V lost 7 bases and J 6 bases, leaving 21 bases between the germline ends. The CDR3 loop is CASNDGGRVIAEAFF. The CDR3 bases are TGTGCCAGCAACGACGGAGGCAGGGTGATCGCTGAAGCTTTCTTT.

CDR3 nucleotide sequence: TGCGCCAGCAGCAGTACAGGGGCTATGGAGACCCAGTACTTC. This sequence encodes CASSSTGAMETQYF. This sequence joins TRBV5-1 and TRBJ2-5, with 7 positions matching TRBD1. The junction had 8 bases not matched to a gene; V was cut back by 4 bases and J by 5 bases. Germline loops: CDR1 SGHRS, CDR2 YFSETQ. The CDR3 covers 14 residues.

V usage is TRBV19 and J usage is TRBJ1-2, with 9 bases aligning to TRBD1. Trimming cost V 5 bases and J 1 base; bases outside gene matches: 11. The CDR3 has 17 residues. Germline lookup yields CDR1 LNHDA and CDR2 SQIVND (reference sequence). The CDR3 reads CASSLTAGTGHNYGYTF. CDR3 DNA sequence: TGTGCCAGTAGTCTGACAGCCGGGACAGGGCATAACTATGGCTACACCTTC.

The chain carries TRBV2 and TRBJ2-7; D gene uncertain. Per germline, CDR1 SNHLY and CDR2 FYNNEI. With 4 bases removed from V and 2 bases from J, the gap between germline ends came to 9 bases. The CDR3 is 13 residues long. The CDR3 bases are TGTGCCAGCAGTGGTGGGCAGGCCTACGAGCAGTACTTC. Its protein is CASSGGQAYEQYF. The whole variable domain, remainder taken from reference TRBV2 and TRBJ2-7, is EPEVTQTPSHQVTQMGQEVILRCVPISNHLYFYWYRQILGQKVEFLVSFYNNEISEKSEIFDDQFSVERPDGSNFTLKIRSTKLEDSAMYFCASSGGQAYEQYFGPGTRLTVT.

Concerning this clone: The same CDR3 arises from other DNA sequences in this sample as well. CDR3 coding DNA: TGTGCCAGCACTCGGGACTCCTACGAGCAGTACTTC. Translating it yields CASTRDSYEQYF. The chain carries TRBV2 and TRBJ2-7; a possible D gene is TRBD2 (5 bases). The germline V and J ends were trimmed by 7 bases and 0 bases, with 7 bases remaining between them. Germline CDR1 reads SNHLY; CDR2 reads FYNNEI. The CDR3 runs to 12 residues.

The chain joins TRBV6-5 to TRBJ1-3; D not certain. The CDR3 has 13 amino acids. V was cut by 6 bases and J by 4 bases, with 10 bases left in between. CDR1 MNHEY and CDR2 SVGAGI come from the germline V gene. The CDR3 coding sequence is TGTGCCAGCAGCGAGGGTTGGGGAAACACCATATATTTT. The encoded protein is CASSEGWGNTIYF.

In the case of this clone: Additional DNA sequences in this sample encode the identical CDR3. This rearrangement joins TRBV5-4 to TRBJ2-7, with 11 bases aligning to TRBD2. CDR3 length: 15 residues. The junction had 7 bases not matched to a gene; V was cut back by 4 bases and J by 4 bases. Germline lookup yields CDR1 SGHNT and CDR2 YYREEE (reference sequence). The CDR3 bases are TGTGCCAGCAGCACCAGAACTAGCGGGGGATACGAGCAGTACTTC. This codes for CASSTRTSGGYEQYF. Combining the CDR3 with reference TRBV5-4 and TRBJ2-7 gives the whole variable domain ETGVTQSPTHLIKTRGQQVTLRCSSQSGHNTVSWYQQALGQGPQFIFQYYREEENGRGNFPPRFSGLQFPNYSSELNVNALELDDSALYLCASSTRTSGGYEQYFGPGTRLTVT.

This clone appeared a single time. The genes are TRBV6-1 and TRBJ2-1; D is unclear. This CDR3 has 14 amino acids. V dropped 4 bases and J dropped 7 bases, with 14 bases sitting between them. Germline CDR1 is MNHNS and CDR2 is SASEGT. The CDR3 DNA follows: TGTGCCAGCAGTGTTTCGACTCAGAGAAATGAGCAGTTCTTC. This translates into CASSVSTQRNEQFF.

V gene TRBV7-9 combines with J gene TRBJ2-5; TRBD2 aligns across 9 bases. J was trimmed by 1 base and V by 5 bases; bases with no gene match: 11. The germline V gene has CDR1 SEHNR and CDR2 FQNEAQ (reference sequence). This CDR3 has 17 residues. CDR3 amino acids: CASSPHTGTSSQETQYF. CDR3 nucleotide sequence: TGTGCCAGCAGCCCTCACACCGGGACTAGCTCCCAAGAGACCCAGTACTTC. The full variable domain, in which reference TRBV7-9 and TRBJ2-5 provide the parts outside the CDR3, is DTGVSQNPRHKITKRGQNVTFRCDPISEHNRLYWYRQTLGQGPEFLTYFQNEAQLEKSRLLSDRFSAERPKGSFSTLEIQRTEQGDSAMYLCASSPHTGTSSQETQYFGPGTRLLVL.

Only one count was recorded for this clone. The rearrangement links TRBV18 to TRBJ1-1; TRBD1 matches at 7 bases. From germline, CDR1 is KGHSH and CDR2 LQKENI. The V and J ends lost 2 bases and 1 base, in that order; junction bases with no gene match: 4. The CDR3 totals 15 residues. CDR3: CASSPGQAGNTEAFF. The CDR3 DNA reads as TGTGCCAGCTCACCAGGACAGGCCGGGAACACTGAAGCTTTCTTT.

The chain couples TRBV11-3 to TRBJ1-4, with unresolved D. The CDR3 covers 13 residues. The germline CDR1 and CDR2 sequences are SGHNT and YENEEA. The V gene lost 5 bases and the J gene lost 3 bases, with 7 bases spanning the gap. In DNA form, the CDR3 reads TGTGCCAGCAGCGGGATTCCTAATGAAAAACTGTTTTTT. Translated, it gives CASSGIPNEKLFF.

The chain uses TRBV7-9 and TRBJ1-1; TRBD1 is a possible D gene (5 bases). Germline CDR1 is SEHNR and CDR2 is FQNEAQ (reference sequence). The CDR3 contains 12 residues. V lost 5 bases to trimming and J lost 8 bases, with 12 bases between them. The CDR3 DNA follows: TGTGCCAGCAGCCCGGATGGGGGAGAAGCTTTCTTT. Protein product: CASSPDGGEAFF.

This chain joins TRBV6-5 and TRBJ1-2; maybe TRBD1 (5 bases). Germline CDR1 is MNHEY and CDR2 is SVGAGI. V gave up 0 bases and J gave up 7 bases, with 15 bases separating them. CDR3 length: 15 residues. CDR3 bases: TGTGCCAGCAGTTACTCGATCCTCCCGAGGGGTGGCTACACCTTC. It translates to CASSYSILPRGGYTF.

This rearrangement joins TRBV5-6 to TRBJ2-7, with D perhaps TRBD1 or TRBD2 (5 bases each). V gave up 1 base and J gave up 0 bases, with 11 bases separating them. The CDR3 is made up of 15 amino acids. Germline V CDR1 and CDR2: SGHDT, YYEEEE. The CDR3 region has the DNA TGTGCCAGCAGCTTGTACGGGGCGAGCTCCTACGAGCAGTACTTC. This codes for CASSLYGASSYEQYF.

V gene TRBV5-1 combines with J gene TRBJ2-5; no definite D call. The closer fit of TRBJ2-7 to the DNA end suggests the J call may be wrong. Germline lookup yields CDR1 SGHRS and CDR2 YFSETQ. The CDR3 runs to 16 residues. CDR3 sequence (DNA): TGCGCCAGCAGCTCGCCCCTGGGTGCAGCGACCTACGAGCAGTACTTC. Its protein is CASSSPLGAATYEQYF.

The chain carries TRBV2 and TRBJ1-4, with 10 bases that match TRBD1. Looked up from germline, CDR1 is SNHLY and CDR2 is FYNNEI. There are 16 residues in the CDR3. V gave up 6 bases and J gave up 7 bases; unmatched junction bases: 11. CDR3: CASSLSRTGGREKLFF. For the CDR3, the DNA is TGTGCCAGCAGCCTTTCAAGGACAGGGGGGCGTGAAAAACTGTTTTTT. The entire variable domain, with the rest obtained from reference TRBV2 and TRBJ1-4, is as follows: EPEVTQTPSHQVTQMGQEVILRCVPISNHLYFYWYRQILGQKVEFLVSFYNNEISEKSEIFDDQFSVERPDGSNFTLKIRSTKLEDSAMYFCASSLSRTGGREKLFFGSGTQLSVL.

The CDR3 DNA is TGTGCCTGTACTCCGGGACAGAGATACAATGAGCAGTTCTTC. This sequence encodes CACTPGQRYNEQFF. This chain uses TRBV30 with TRBJ2-1; 7 nucleotides agree with TRBD1. The CDR3 is 14 amino acids. CDR1 is GTSNPN, CDR2 SVGIG, per germline (reference sequence). V was clipped by 6 bases and J by 4 bases; unmatched bases: 9.

CDR3 DNA: TGTGCCAGCAGCCCAGGGACGGGTGGGGGAGGCTACACCTTC. Protein: CASSPGTGGGGYTF. V usage is TRBV7-9 and J usage is TRBJ1-2; D is possibly TRBD1 (5 bases). Germline CDR1 and CDR2: SEHNR and FQNEAQ (reference sequence). V dropped 5 bases and J dropped 8 bases, with 18 bases sitting between them. The CDR3 loop spans 14 amino acids.

The chain couples TRBV7-3 to TRBJ2-3; 12 bases fit TRBD2. After removal of 0 bases from V and 6 bases from J, the junction contained 7 bases not matched to a gene. Germline V gene data show CDR1 as SGHTA and CDR2 as FQGTGA. The CDR3 length is 17 residues. In DNA, the CDR3 is TGTGCCAGCAGCTTAACTCAGACTAGCGGGAGCCGTGATACGCAGTATTTT. This codes for CASSLTQTSGSRDTQYF.

This sequence joins TRBV29-1 and TRBJ1-5; D is ambiguous. The length of the CDR3 is 13 residues. V was clipped by 3 bases and J by 3 bases, with 9 bases between them. The germline V gene encodes CDR1 SQVTM and CDR2 ANQGSEA. The CDR3 protein is CSVEGGINQPQHF. The CDR3 DNA sequence: TGCAGCGTTGAGGGCGGTATCAATCAGCCCCAGCATTTT.

The J gene is TRBJ2-5, the V gene TRBV28, with 7 bases aligning to TRBD2. The CDR3 length is 15 residues. Losses at the gene ends were 5 bases for V and 1 base for J; bases not matched to a gene: 7. Germline CDR1 and CDR2: MDHEN and SYDVKM. DNA for the CDR3: TGTGCCAGCAGTAAACGGGGGGTCCCCCAAGAGACCCAGTACTTC. Its protein product is CASSKRGVPQETQYF.

The chain combines TRBV6-6 with TRBJ2-7; the match to TRBD2 covers 7 bases. Germline CDR1 MNHNY, CDR2 SVGAGI (reference sequence). The CDR3 is 15 residues long. V was pared by 7 bases and J by 9 bases, with 18 bases of the junction left unmatched. The CDR3 nucleotides are TGTGCCAGCATCGAAACCGGGACGGGGCCGGGGGGGCAGTACTTC. Residues: CASIETGTGPGGQYF.

The genes are TRBV19 and TRBJ1-2; 9 bases align to TRBD1. This CDR3 has 14 residues. CDR1 and CDR2 (germline): LNHDA, SQIVND (reference sequence). Trimming removed 4 bases from V and 4 bases from J; junction bases left unmatched: 4. The DNA for the CDR3 is TGTGCCAGTAGTACCGGGACAGGGTTCTATGGCTACACCTTC. Protein: CASSTGTGFYGYTF. Filled out from reference TRBV19 and TRBJ1-2, the complete variable domain reads DGGITQSPKYLFRKEGQNVTLSCEQNLNHDAMYWYRQDPGQGLRLIYYSQIVNDFQKGDIAEGYSVSREKKESFPLTVTSAQKNPTAFYLCASSTGTGFYGYTFGSGTRLTVV.